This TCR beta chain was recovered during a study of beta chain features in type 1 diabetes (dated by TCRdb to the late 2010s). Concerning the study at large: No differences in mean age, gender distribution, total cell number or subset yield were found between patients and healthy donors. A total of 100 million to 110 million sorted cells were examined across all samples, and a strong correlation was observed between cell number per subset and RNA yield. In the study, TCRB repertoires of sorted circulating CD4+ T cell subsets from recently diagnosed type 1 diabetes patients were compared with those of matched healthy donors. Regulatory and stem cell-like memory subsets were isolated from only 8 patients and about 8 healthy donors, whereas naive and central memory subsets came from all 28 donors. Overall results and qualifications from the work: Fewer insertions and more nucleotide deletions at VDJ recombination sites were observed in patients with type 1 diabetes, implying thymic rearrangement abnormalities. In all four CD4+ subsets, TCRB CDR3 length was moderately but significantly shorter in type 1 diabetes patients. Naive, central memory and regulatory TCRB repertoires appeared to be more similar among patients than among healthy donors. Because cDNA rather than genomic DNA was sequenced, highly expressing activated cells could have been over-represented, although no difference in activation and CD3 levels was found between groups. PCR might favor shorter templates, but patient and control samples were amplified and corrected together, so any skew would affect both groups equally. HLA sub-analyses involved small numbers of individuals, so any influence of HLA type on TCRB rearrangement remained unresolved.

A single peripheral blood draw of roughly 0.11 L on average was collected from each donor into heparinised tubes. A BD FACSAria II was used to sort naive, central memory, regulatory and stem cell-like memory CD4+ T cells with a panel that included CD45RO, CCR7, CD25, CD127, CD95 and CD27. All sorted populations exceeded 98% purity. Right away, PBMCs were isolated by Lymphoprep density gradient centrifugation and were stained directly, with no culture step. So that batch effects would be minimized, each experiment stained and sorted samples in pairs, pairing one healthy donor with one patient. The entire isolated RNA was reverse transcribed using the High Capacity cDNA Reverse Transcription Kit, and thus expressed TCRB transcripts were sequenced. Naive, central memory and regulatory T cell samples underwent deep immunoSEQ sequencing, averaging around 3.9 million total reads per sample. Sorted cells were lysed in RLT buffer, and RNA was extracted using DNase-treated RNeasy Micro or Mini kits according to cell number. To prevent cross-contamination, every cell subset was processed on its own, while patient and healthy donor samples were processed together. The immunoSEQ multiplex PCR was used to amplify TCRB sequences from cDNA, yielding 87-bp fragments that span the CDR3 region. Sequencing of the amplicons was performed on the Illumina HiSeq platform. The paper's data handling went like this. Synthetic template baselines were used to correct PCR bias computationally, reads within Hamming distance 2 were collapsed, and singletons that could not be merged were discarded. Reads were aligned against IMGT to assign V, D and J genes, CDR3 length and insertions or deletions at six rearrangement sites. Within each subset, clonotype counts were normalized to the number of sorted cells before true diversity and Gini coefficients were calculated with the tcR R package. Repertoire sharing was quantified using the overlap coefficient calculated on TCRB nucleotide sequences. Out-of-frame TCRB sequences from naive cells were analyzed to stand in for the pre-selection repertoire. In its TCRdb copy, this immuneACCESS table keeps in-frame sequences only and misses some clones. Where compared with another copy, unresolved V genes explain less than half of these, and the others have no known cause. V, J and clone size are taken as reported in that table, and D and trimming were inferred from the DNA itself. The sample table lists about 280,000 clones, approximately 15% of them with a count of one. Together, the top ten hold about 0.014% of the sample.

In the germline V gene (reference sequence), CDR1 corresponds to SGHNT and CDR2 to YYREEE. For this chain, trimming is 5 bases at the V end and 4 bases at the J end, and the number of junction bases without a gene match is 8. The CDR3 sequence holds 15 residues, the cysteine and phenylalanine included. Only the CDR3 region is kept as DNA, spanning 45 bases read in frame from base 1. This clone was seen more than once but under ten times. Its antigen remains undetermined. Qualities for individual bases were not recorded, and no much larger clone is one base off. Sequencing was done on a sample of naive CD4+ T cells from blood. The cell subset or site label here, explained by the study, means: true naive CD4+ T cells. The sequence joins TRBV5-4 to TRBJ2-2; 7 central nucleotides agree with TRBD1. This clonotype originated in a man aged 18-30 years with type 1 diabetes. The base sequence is TGTGCCAGCAGAGCCGACAGGGTAGTCACCGGGGAGCTGTTTTTT. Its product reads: CASRADRVVTGELFF.